The clone carrying this T cell receptor (beta chain) showed up many times. This record belongs to a study of T-cell reconstitution after alpha-beta-depleted transplantation in children. Unique molecular identifiers were incorporated when the TCRbeta library was constructed. From the PCR reads, TCRdb called clonotypes with MiXCR, one entry per CDR3 protein. The sample has about 240,000 distinct CDR3 sequences, 9.5% to 15% seen once. V was shortened by 0 bases and J by 4 bases, with 9 bases between the two germline ends. CDR1 SGHVS and CDR2 FQNEAQ come from the germline V gene. The CDR3 consists of 15 residues.

The sequence came from a human donor who donated a stem cell graft to a child with acute lymphoblastic leukemia. The rearrangement uses TRBV7-8 and TRBJ2-2, with D uncertain. The sequenced sample was PBMCs from the stem cell graft donor, obtained from the stem cell graft. CDR3 sequence (DNA): TGTGCCAGCAGCTTAGCGAGTCTTTTCACCGGGGAGCTGTTTTTT. It specifies CASSLASLFTGELFF.